This is a list of T cell receptor beta chains from one sample in a study of beta chain features in type 1 diabetes. Data came from immunoSEQ multiplex PCR; TCRdb stores just in-frame clones and leaves some out. Here the sample spans about 930,000 clones, around a sixth being singletons. The sequenced sample consisted of naive CD4+ T cells from blood. These receptors came from a woman aged 18-29 years in good health. CDR3s include the opening cysteine and the closing phenylalanine or tryptophan.

length,V,CDR3
13,TRBV19,CASSRDSTDTQYF
17,TRBV13,CASSRFGLAGGRETQYF
13,TRBV2,CASLLTEYNEQFF
16,TRBV6-5,CASSYSDGSTNEKLFF
11,TRBV20-1,CSATGHNEQFF
15,TRBV6-6,CASRLTGDSGNTIYF
14,TRBV7-9,CASSAGGGSYGYTF
12,TRBV9,CASSSGANVLTF
13,TRBV2,CASSEYRDQTQYF
15,TRBV11-2,CASRNSGRKEYEQYF
16,TRBV18,CASSPIQDPFAYEQYF
17,TRBV5-1,CASSSLLAGSSTDTQYF
15,TRBV5-1,CASSLEQGAPTEAFF
14,TRBV5-6,CASSLSTGGNGQYF
14,TRBV28,CASSSPSDGDTQYF
15,TRBV19,CASSSRQGLTGELFF
14,TRBV5-6,CASSLRQGHYEQYF
16,TRBV18,CASSPLAYSGNQPQHF
15,TRBV4-2,CASSQAVQGAYEQYF
16,TRBV7-2,CASSLQGGLSYNEQFF
15,TRBV28,CASSNIAGGPYEQYF
16,TRBV29-1,CSVEGSPPGTNTEAFF
14,TRBV2,CASRDPSGGETQYF
13,TRBV18,CASSLDRSSGYTF
15,TRBV9,CASSVLWGTGETQYF
13,TRBV7-9,CASSSGSNQPQHF
14,TRBV28,CASSFPKGTGELFF
13,TRBV2,CASSDLAGVEQFF